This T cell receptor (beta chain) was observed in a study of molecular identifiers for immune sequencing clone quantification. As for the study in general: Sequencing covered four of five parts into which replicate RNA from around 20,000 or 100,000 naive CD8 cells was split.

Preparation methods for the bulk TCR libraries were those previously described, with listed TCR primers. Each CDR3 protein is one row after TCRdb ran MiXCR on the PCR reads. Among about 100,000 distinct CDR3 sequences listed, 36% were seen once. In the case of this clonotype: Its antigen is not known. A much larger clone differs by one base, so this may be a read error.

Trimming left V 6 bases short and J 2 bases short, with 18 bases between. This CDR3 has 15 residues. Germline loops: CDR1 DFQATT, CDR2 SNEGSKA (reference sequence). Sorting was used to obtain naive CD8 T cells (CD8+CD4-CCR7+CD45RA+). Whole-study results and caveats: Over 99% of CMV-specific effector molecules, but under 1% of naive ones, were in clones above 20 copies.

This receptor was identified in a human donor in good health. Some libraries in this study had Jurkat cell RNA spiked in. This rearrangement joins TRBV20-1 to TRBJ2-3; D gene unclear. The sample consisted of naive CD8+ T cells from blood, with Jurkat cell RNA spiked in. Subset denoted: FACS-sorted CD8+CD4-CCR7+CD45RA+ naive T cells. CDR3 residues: CSALLWEADTDTQYF. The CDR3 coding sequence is TGCAGTGCCTTACTCTGGGAAGCCGACACAGATACGCAGTATTTT.